What follows are 6 T cell receptor beta chains derived from one specimen sequenced in a study of blood T cell repertoires in COVID-19. Profiled with immunoSEQ multiplex PCR; TCRdb holds only in-frame clones, not every one. The repertoire consists of more than 250,000 clones, with 90% occurring once and the leading ten covering about 1.7%. The sequenced sample consisted of PBMCs or T cells enriched from blood (not recorded which). These TCRs come from a woman aged 18-35 years with acute COVID-19.

The V gene is TRBV4-2, the J gene TRBJ2-7; the match to TRBD2 covers 9 bases. This CDR3 is built from 19 residues. The J segment lost 2 bases and the V segment lost 1 base, leaving 15 bases of the junction unmatched. The germline CDR1 and CDR2 sequences are LGHNA and YNFKEQ. This CDR3 is CASSQGESFWSGGTYEQYF. The CDR3 nucleotides read TGTGCCAGCAGCCAAGGGGAATCTTTTTGGAGCGGGGGGACCTACGAGCAGTACTTC.

The J gene is TRBJ1-6, the V gene TRBV5-1, with D perhaps TRBD1 (6 bases). CDR1 SGHRS and CDR2 YFSETQ come from the germline V gene. Deletions cut 5 bases from V and 7 bases from J, with 13 bases between. The CDR3 extends over 14 amino acids. The CDR3 protein is CASSDGTNNSPLHF. Here the CDR3 DNA reads TGCGCCAGCAGTGACGGGACAAACAATTCACCCCTCCACTTT.

The chain is built from TRBV6-5 and TRBJ2-1, with 8 positions matching TRBD2. Germline loops: CDR1 MNHEY, CDR2 SVGAGI. There are 16 residues in the CDR3. The J segment lost 6 bases and the V segment lost 2 bases, leaving 9 bases of the junction unmatched. This CDR3 is CASSYAFSGRGNEQFF. For the CDR3, the DNA is TGTGCCAGCAGTTACGCCTTCAGCGGGAGAGGCAATGAGCAGTTCTTC.

The chain links TRBV30 to TRBJ2-1; 10 bases agree with TRBD2. CDR3 length: 17 residues. The ends lost 3 bases at V and 8 bases at J; junction bases unmatched: 16. The germline gives CDR1 GTSNPN, CDR2 SVGIG (reference sequence). The CDR3 region is CAWSLGGLAGVEHEQFF. DNA of the CDR3: TGTGCCTGGAGCCTTGGGGGCCTAGCGGGAGTGGAGCATGAGCAGTTCTTC.

The V and J genes are TRBV3-1 (or the pseudogene TRBV3-2) and TRBJ1-5; D is unclear. Germline V gives CDR1 LGHDT, CDR2 YNNKEL (reference sequence). V dropped 1 base and J dropped 3 bases, with 7 bases sitting between them. This CDR3 has 14 amino acids. The CDR3 DNA reads TGTGCCAGCAGCCAAGCCCCCGTCAATCAGCCCCAGCATTTT. It codes for CASSQAPVNQPQHF.

The chain combines TRBV4-2 with TRBJ2-3; 8 bases fit TRBD2. The CDR3 runs 16 residues. Germline trimming cut 0 bases from V and 2 bases from J; bases unmatched to any gene: 4. Germline assignment: CDR1 LGHNA and CDR2 YNFKEQ. The CDR3 loop reads CASSQDSGSFTDTQYF. In DNA form, the CDR3 reads TGTGCCAGCAGCCAAGACAGCGGGAGTTTCACAGATACGCAGTATTTT.